This TCR beta chain was identified in a study of cytomegalovirus exposure and HLA in healthy donors (dated by TCRdb to about 2017). A note on the overall study: An earlier analysis of about 560 of the donors reported 276 Gb of sequence data and 117 million unique TCR beta sequences obtained from about 200 million T cells. An early release that covered several hundred HLA-typed donors contained approximately 320 gigabases of sequencing data and tens of millions of unique TCR sequences. Of the 350 to 450 genotyped donors, 81% were placed in the genetic ancestry cluster associated with self-reported Caucasian donors. The study aimed to test whether signatures of past pathogen exposure could be identified by cataloging public T cell receptors. The study used immunosequencing to profile the T cell repertoires of around 600 subjects and linked those repertoires to cytomegalovirus serostatus. A separate validation cohort of roughly 120 different subjects was used in addition to the roughly 670-subject first cohort. The study combined high-throughput TCR immunosequencing, statistical association of individual TCRs with disease status, and machine learning to predict cytomegalovirus infection status. A later analysis re-examined previously published TCR beta repertoires from more than 650 donors and added high-resolution HLA genotyping to investigate patterns of TCR occurrence. In the later analysis, no new phenotypic data were used to find candidate immune exposures; instead, reliance was placed on TCR beta sequences and their occurrence across donors. To decide whether each TCR beta V gene segment behaved as functional or pseudogenic, an earlier analysis of some 570 of the donors relied on high-throughput TCR beta sequencing. Donor age, sex, ethnicity and CMV serostatus were compiled alongside the repertoire data. A later genetic analysis took genome-wide SNP genotypes for about 65% of the roughly 670 donors and used that subset as a discovery cohort. Every repertoire in the discovery cohort had been generated on one and the same sequencing platform. Both class I and class II loci were covered by HLA typing, at four-digit resolution. Typing coverage varied by locus: roughly 620-630 donors for A, B, C, DRB1 and DQB1; 522 for DQA1; around 570 for DPA1; around 490 for DPB1. About 5 DR-DQ haplotypes were handled as single units for association and clustering, since linkage in the cohort was strong. On average, 235,054 unique TCR beta nucleotide sequences were sequenced per donor among some 430 genotyped donors of the cohort, with roughly 18% of those sequences being non-productive.

About this clone itself: Its target antigen remains unknown. The sample holds no much larger clone one base away, and base qualities are not on file.

What the research found in general, with its limitations: Correlated functional status among segregating V segments might be attributable to linkage disequilibrium, but an unknown experimental factor could not be ruled out. Because HLA typing was unavailable for some donors at each locus, only the typed subset was used in association tests. V-gene and J-gene trimming of TCR beta chains was associated with a missense DCLRE1C variant in a later genetic analysis, and the association was replicated in an independent cohort. According to a later analysis, TCR association rates differed among HLA loci, with DRB1 alleles showing the most associated TCRs and HLA-C alleles showing the fewest. The cohort was sequenced for TCR beta chains only, and without alpha or paired-chain data the features that could be detected were limited. Specific HLA alleles were associated with 16,951 TCR beta sequences at a false discovery rate of 0.05 in a later analysis. A further reported finding was that TCR beta sequences accurately predicted the HLA-A and HLA-B alleles for most subjects in the first cohort. Roughly uniform sequencing depth across donors was assumed in presence/absence analyses, although this assumption may not hold. A later analysis found that most CMV-associated TCR beta chains appeared HLA-restricted, with HLA associations seemingly driven largely by CMV exposure. Compared with equally common non-associated chains, HLA-associated TCR beta chains in a later analysis were more clonally expanded and had lower generation probabilities. Three of the identified cytomegalovirus-associated TCR beta chains were confirmed in vitro to be specific for cytomegalovirus antigens. An earlier analysis of around 540 of the donors showed that most TCR beta V segments appeared in productive rearrangements either about 87% or about 30% of the time, which broadly matched IMGT annotations. The authors suggested that the approach could potentially be extended to other disease states and immunological phenotypes. Over 15 rarely observed V segments, including chromosome 9 orphons, were excluded from the earlier analysis of about 500 of the donors because counts were too low. The sequencing pipeline was judged likely to have produced a cluster of highly shared sequence variants as a technical artifact. A later genetic analysis reported fewer N-insertions in productive TCRs among donors in an Asian-associated ancestry cluster than the roughly 700-donor mean. CMV serostatus was the only immune exposure information available for the cohort. Most TCR sequences were observed very rarely across donors, whereas some public TCRs were present in many individuals. Cytomegalovirus status was reported to be diagnosed by the classifier with high specificity and sensitivity in both the original and validation cohorts. When HLA alleles, especially DR and DQ, strongly co-occurred, TCR associations were difficult to assign to individual alleles. A later analysis reported that several top co-occurrence clusters appeared linked to parvovirus B19, influenza, CMV and Epstein-Barr virus. A total of 164 TCR beta chains were listed by the study as associated with cytomegalovirus.

The method was the immunoSEQ multiplex PCR assay. The multiplex PCR relied on a mix of 60 forward primers for TCR Vbeta segments and 13 reverse primers for TCR Jbeta segments. The CDR3 region of rearranged TCR beta genes was amplified from genomic DNA by a multiplex PCR assay. On the Illumina HiSeq System, the amplified TCR beta libraries were sequenced as 87-base-pair reads. Regarding the original processing steps: A later analysis counted tens of millions of unique TCR beta chains across the 690 or so repertoires, and 9.5 million to 11 million of these chains were shared by at least two donors. To remove PCR and sequencing errors, raw reads were error-corrected and collapsed into unique sequences using a nearest-neighbor algorithm that merged closely related sequences. CDR3 sequences were aligned to IMGT reference sequences to assign V, D and J gene segments. For a sequence to be retained, a match of at least six nucleotides to both a V gene segment and a J gene segment was required. A rearrangement was called productive if the CDR3 had no stop codons and remained in frame with V and J, and every other rearrangement was called non-productive. Following IMGT convention, CDR3 was defined as the stretch from the second conserved V-encoded cysteine to the conserved J-encoded phenylalanine. In an earlier analysis of some 550 of the donors, sequences lacking an unambiguous match to a single V gene segment were excluded. An earlier analysis of approximately 590 of the donors called V segments functional above 56.7% productive rearrangements and segregating when the between-donor standard deviation exceeded 5%. A statistical classification framework was developed to diagnose cytomegalovirus status using the catalog of TCR beta chain sequences. A later analysis assigned V and J genes by comparing TCR nucleotide sequences with IMGT/GENE-DB human TR gene sequences. The TCRdist pipeline was used in a later analysis to assign CDR3 sequences and most-parsimonious VDJ recombination scenarios. In a later analysis, every TCR beta chain was defined by the combination of its CDR3 amino acid sequence and its V-gene family, and reads without a unique V-gene family were dropped. To address suspected cross-contamination and a sequencing artifact, a later analysis removed over 500 highly shared, low-generation-probability nucleotide sequences. In a later analysis, a clonal expansion index was calculated for each public chain from normalized within-repertoire ranks of inferred template counts. Generation probabilities in a later analysis came from a VDJ recombination model fitted to out-of-frame rearrangements, and those results were checked against IGoR. In a later analysis, hypergeometric tests were used to score TCR-TCR, TCR-HLA and TCR-CMV co-occurrence, with a repertoire-size bias correction applied to TCR pairs. To estimate false discovery rates, a later analysis permuted the HLA or CMV assignments 20 times. A later analysis grouped co-occurring TCRs with DBSCAN, adding TCRdist sequence similarity when clustering within HLA-allele-positive subsets. For co-occurrence clustering, repertoires with fewer than 30,000 or more than 120,000 public chains were excluded, along with five repertoires with anomalous nucleotide sharing. The source is immuneACCESS, and TCRdb retained only in-frame sequences with V and J called. Part of the clones is not carried over; for the studies checked, unresolved V genes explain less than half of this, and the remainder is unexplained. V and J calls and clone size are copied from that table; D and trimming were computed from the DNA. This sample lists a few hundred thousand clones; 70% to 85% were detected once. The ten largest clones represent about 0.2% of the sample.

The cohort consisted of 600 or so healthy bone marrow donors. All cohort members were sampled while nominally healthy, although unrecorded immune exposures were likely present. The donor tested CMV seronegative, placing the donor among the 350 or so seronegative members of the cohort. A peripheral blood sample was provided by each donor, and peripheral blood mononuclear cells were used for TCR beta sequencing. The Qiagen DNeasy Blood Extraction Kit was used to extract genomic DNA from the blood cell samples. This TCR derives from a girl aged 2 to 9 in good health and CMV-seronegative. The sequencing input was PBMCs.

Here the CDR3 is given as CASSESPSGRLYNEQFF. The DNA sequence is as follows: TGTGCCAGCAGTGAATCACCGAGCGGGAGGCTATACAATGAGCAGTTCTTC. The sequence joins TRBV25-1 to TRBJ2-1, with 9 bases in between that match TRBD2. Germline trimming amounts to 1 base on V and 4 bases on J, with 8 as the count of junction bases outside the gene matches. From cysteine to phenylalanine, the CDR3 is 17 amino acids long. This entry keeps only the CDR3 DNA: 51 bases, framed from base 1. The germline V gene yields MGHDK for CDR1 and SYGVNS for CDR2.